This paragraph reports one TCR beta chain. This clonotype was recorded a few times. Its antigen is unknown. Base qualities are not recorded, but no much larger clone differs from it by a single base. The source of the sample is a study of response to subunit inactivated influenza vaccine (dated by TCRdb to 2016 to 2018). For the wider study: To follow how T cells responded to a trivalent subunit inactivated influenza vaccine, the researchers relied on deep quantitative profiling of the T cell receptor repertoire.

The time point label, as the study defines it: more than 40 days after influenza vaccine administration. V loses 3 bases of germline sequence and J loses 8 bases, and the interval between the two ends is 13 bases. Looking up the germline V gene yields CDR1 MGHDK and CDR2 SYGVNS. The CDR3 spans 13 residues, from the cysteine through the phenylalanine. Just the 39-base CDR3 DNA is kept, in frame starting at base 1. Libraries came from RT-PCR. Sequencing was carried out with an Illumina HiSeq 2500. TCRdb applied fastp at Q25 and MiXCR to the public reads, then kept only in-frame beta chains. Under each unique CDR3 protein, matching rows form one entry showing the most common genes and DNA. The sample records around 480,000 distinct CDR3 sequences, 11% of which are singletons. Of the sample, roughly 12% falls within the top ten clones. Paper-wide results and their limitations: The authors suggested that each seasonal influenza vaccination may recruit only a limited number of new T cells.

The receptor's source is a man aged 45 to 65 who received an inactivated influenza vaccine. Donor details come from another sample of the same person, matched by shared clones. The sample in question was PBMCs from blood, obtained about 40 days after vaccination. The receptor chain draws on TRBV25-1 and TRBJ1-2, with the D gene not clear enough to name. CDR3 reads: CASSDGHNTGYTF. The DNA sequence reads TGTGCCAGCAGTGACGGGCATAACACCGGCTACACCTTC.